One and the same sample provided the 23 T cell receptor beta chains below, sequenced in a study of human T cells and chemical hapten exposure. From the RACE reads, TCRdb called clonotypes with MiXCR, one entry per CDR3 protein. This sample has 370,000 or so distinct CDR3 sequences, with roughly 4.8% found just once. Time point meaning: patch test 1, 2 weeks after DPC sensitization. This sample's treatment: therapeutic diphenylcyclopropenone sensitization with weekly scalp DPC. The sample here was whole blood, taken in connection with sensitization to the hapten diphenylcyclopropenone (DPC). These receptors were collected from a woman aged 50 to 60 with alopecia areata. Some clones in this sample may be carry-over from other donors' samples.

This clonotype was counted only a few times. The chain joins TRBV6-5 to TRBJ2-3, with D tentatively TRBD2 (7 bases). V was pared by 6 bases and J by 3 bases, with 13 bases between. Per the germline V gene, CDR1 is MNHEY and CDR2 is SVGAGI. This CDR3 contains 14 residues. CDR3 amino acids: CASSWGGRTDTQYF. The CDR3 coding sequence is TGTGCCAGCAGCTGGGGGGGCAGAACAGATACGCAGTATTTT.

This clonotype was detected ten times or more. This chain uses TRBV29-1 with TRBJ2-7; 7 bases line up with TRBD2. The germline CDR1 and CDR2 sequences are SQVTM and ANQGSEA. The CDR3 spans 12 residues. After removal of 4 bases from V and 3 bases from J, the junction contained 3 bases not matched to a gene. CDR3 nucleotides: TGCAGCGTTGGGGACTATTACTACGAGCAGTACTTC. Amino acid sequence: CSVGDYYYEQYF.

Only a few counts were recorded for this clonotype. V and J are TRBV5-1 and TRBJ1-2; D is uncertain. The V gene's germline CDR1 is SGHRS and CDR2 YFSETQ. The CDR3 runs 14 residues. V lost 0 bases and J 4 bases, leaving 10 bases between the germline ends. For the CDR3, the DNA is TGCGCCAGCAGCTTGGAGGACTCCCGCTATGGCTACACCTTC. This gives the protein CASSLEDSRYGYTF.

This clonotype was counted many times. The chain is built from TRBV6-5 and TRBJ1-2; no firm D call. The V gene's germline CDR1 is MNHEY and CDR2 SVGAGI. The V and J ends lost 6 bases and 6 bases respectively, with 14 bases between them. The length of the CDR3 is 13 residues. CDR3 DNA sequence: TGTGCCAGCAGCTCACTCCGTAAAGATGGCTACACCTTC. Its protein is CASSSLRKDGYTF.

This clonotype appeared a few times. The chain has TRBV28 and TRBJ1-5, with D possibly matching TRBD1 (6 bases). V was clipped by 5 bases and J by 11 bases, with 19 bases between them. The CDR3 length is 14 residues. Germline V gene lookup returns CDR1 MDHEN and CDR2 SYDVKM. CDR3 residues: CASSPPGHGSSQHF. The CDR3 DNA reads TGTGCCAGCAGTCCGCCGGGACATGGGAGTTCCCAGCATTTT.

J is TRBJ1-1 and V is TRBV13; no clear D gene. Germline V lookup: CDR1 PRHDT, CDR2 FYEKMQ (reference sequence). The V and J ends lost 4 bases and 8 bases respectively, with 11 bases between them. CDR3 length: 12 residues. The DNA for the CDR3 is TGTGCCAGCAGCTCTCGCCCATCGGAAGCTTTCTTT. Its protein product is CASSSRPSEAFF.

This clonotype was seen repeatedly, ten times or more. V gene TRBV20-1 combines with J gene TRBJ1-1; TRBD1 aligns across 7 bases. CDR1 and CDR2 (germline): DFQATT, SNEGSKA (reference sequence). The CDR3 extends over 12 amino acids. After removal of 5 bases from V and 1 base from J, the junction contained 1 base not matched to a gene. The CDR3 nucleotides are TGCAGTGCTCCAGGGGGGAACACTGAAGCTTTCTTT. Translated: CSAPGGNTEAFF.

This clonotype was seen at least ten times. The CDR3 nucleotides are TGTGCCAGCAGGGCGGGATTTTACAATGAGCAGTTCTTC. This encodes CASRAGFYNEQFF. The chain has TRBV6-5 and TRBJ2-1; possible D gene TRBD2, 6 bases. The V gene lost 6 bases and the J gene lost 4 bases, with 10 bases spanning the gap. Germline V CDR1 and CDR2: MNHEY, SVGAGI. CDR3 length equals 13 residues.

This clonotype occurred a few times. The chain couples TRBV5-1 to TRBJ2-3; 8 bases line up with TRBD1. The CDR3 contains 13 residues. V dropped 2 bases and J dropped 6; count of bases not matched to a gene: 2. Germline CDR1 SGHRS, CDR2 YFSETQ. The CDR3 spells CASSFNRGDTQYF. The CDR3 nucleotides read TGCGCCAGCAGCTTTAACAGGGGGGATACGCAGTATTTT. The whole variable domain, filled in from reference TRBV5-1 and TRBJ2-3, reads KAGVTQTPRYLIKTRGQQVTLSCSPISGHRSVSWYQQTPGQGLQFLFEYFSETQRNKGNFPGRFSGRQFSNSRSEMNVSTLELGDSALYLCASSFNRGDTQYFGPGTRLTVL.

The CDR3 region has the DNA TGTGCCAGCACCAGGACAGAAAATTCACCCCTCCACTTT. This codes for CASTRTENSPLHF. The chain has TRBV2 and TRBJ1-6, with D perhaps matching TRBD1 (6 bases). Trimming cost V 7 bases and J 7 bases, with 11 bases left between them. The CDR3 loop spans 13 amino acids. CDR1 is SNHLY, CDR2 FYNNEI, per germline.

This clonotype was recorded a few times. The chain couples TRBV27 to TRBJ1-6; tentative D call: TRBD1 (5 bases). The V end was cut by 6 bases, the J end by 10 bases, with 13 bases between. CDR3 size: 13 residues. Germline assignment: CDR1 MNHEY and CDR2 SMNVEV (reference sequence). CDR3 protein: CASRGGGSSPLHF. CDR3 bases: TGTGCCAGCAGGGGGGGAGGCAGCTCACCCCTCCACTTT.

The sample holds many counts of this clonotype. This chain's CDR3 is CASSQGVRKSTDTQYF. The CDR3 nucleotides are TGCGCCAGCAGCCAAGGGGTCCGTAAAAGCACAGATACGCAGTATTTT. The gene calls are TRBV4-1 and TRBJ2-3, with D uncertain. The CDR3 length is 16 residues. The V and J ends lost 1 base and 0 bases respectively, with 11 bases between them. Germline V lookup: CDR1 MGHRA, CDR2 YSYEKL.

This clonotype was seen repeatedly, ten times or more. V usage is TRBV6-5 and J usage is TRBJ1-2; D not resolved. Per the germline V gene, CDR1 is MNHEY and CDR2 is SVGAGI. V was clipped by 5 bases and J by 5 bases, with 18 bases between them. This CDR3 spans 15 amino acids. For the CDR3, the DNA is TGTGCCAGCAGTGAGACCCCGACGGCTATTTATGGCTACACCTTC. Residues: CASSETPTAIYGYTF.

This clonotype has a handful of counts. The chain is built from TRBV7-2 and TRBJ2-5; 7 nucleotides line up with TRBD1. V lost 3 bases and J lost 0; bases outside the gene matches: 10. The CDR3 is 17 residues long. The germline gives CDR1 SGHTA, CDR2 FQGNSA. The CDR3 loop is CASSFAKRGQYQETQYF. CDR3 coding DNA: TGTGCCAGCAGCTTCGCGAAGAGGGGGCAGTACCAAGAGACCCAGTACTTC.

This clonotype was recorded many times. The chain combines TRBV3-1 with TRBJ2-7; D is possibly TRBD1 (6 bases). CDR3 length: 17 residues. The ends were cut back, 4 bases at V and 0 bases at J, with 19 bases in the middle. Per the germline V gene, CDR1 is LGHDT and CDR2 is YNNKEL (reference sequence). The CDR3 nucleotides read TGTGCCAGCAGCCCAAATCCCGGACAGACCCACTCCTACGAGCAGTACTTC. Translated: CASSPNPGQTHSYEQYF.

This clonotype has a count of ten or more. The chain combines TRBV13 with TRBJ2-3, with 7 bases matching TRBD2. The J segment lost 4 bases and the V segment lost 2 bases, leaving 6 bases of the junction unmatched. Germline-derived CDR1 and CDR2 are PRHDT and FYEKMQ (reference sequence). The CDR3 has 15 residues. This CDR3 reads CASSLRPAGPDTQYF. Here the CDR3 DNA reads TGTGCCAGCAGCTTAAGGCCAGCGGGACCAGATACGCAGTATTTT.

This clonotype was seen repeatedly, ten times or more. The chain is built from TRBV10-3 and TRBJ1-5; D is unresolved. The germline V gene has CDR1 ENHRY and CDR2 SYGVKD. The ends were cut back, 10 bases at V and 0 bases at J, with 10 bases in the middle. The CDR3 has 13 residues. For the CDR3, the DNA is TGTGCCACGCACAAGGATAGCAATCAGCCCCAGCATTTT. It encodes CATHKDSNQPQHF.

This clonotype was counted many times. CDR3 protein: CATLAEGITGELFF. Here the CDR3 DNA reads TGTGCCACACTAGCAGAAGGGATCACCGGGGAGCTGTTTTTT. The chain links TRBV28 to TRBJ2-2; TRBD2 might be the D (6 bases). This CDR3 spans 14 amino acids. Germline CDR1 reads MDHEN; CDR2 reads SYDVKM. Trimming removed 10 bases at V and 4 bases at J, with 16 bases between.

V and J are TRBV28 and TRBJ2-5; D ambiguous. V was shortened by 4 bases and J by 2 bases, with 8 bases between the two germline ends. The CDR3 is made up of 13 amino acids. The germline gives CDR1 MDHEN, CDR2 SYDVKM. The CDR3 bases are TGTGCCAGCAGTTCAACTCTACAAGAGACCCAGTACTTC. Amino acids: CASSSTLQETQYF.

The table lists this clonotype with many counts. The J gene is TRBJ2-7, the V gene TRBV5-1; either TRBD1 or TRBD2 may fit D (5 bases each). Germline V gives CDR1 SGHRS, CDR2 YFSETQ. V shed 5 bases and J shed 0 bases, with 15 bases lying between them. This CDR3 contains 15 residues. CDR3 protein: CASSRTGASSYEQYF. The CDR3 bases are TGCGCCAGCAGTCGGACCGGGGCCAGCTCCTACGAGCAGTACTTC.

This clonotype was detected many times. This chain connects TRBV29-1 to TRBJ2-1; 8 nucleotides match TRBD2. Trimming cost V 5 bases and J 2 bases; bases outside gene matches: 5. The germline V gene has CDR1 SQVTM and CDR2 ANQGSEA. This CDR3 is built from 14 residues. The CDR3 spells CSVSGSRPYNEQFF. CDR3 nucleotides: TGCAGCGTTAGCGGGAGTAGGCCCTACAATGAGCAGTTCTTC.

This clonotype was counted many times. CDR3 nucleotide sequence: TGTGCCAGCAGCCTATCCGGGACAGGGAAACAGGGACAGCCCCAGCATTTT. Its translation: CASSLSGTGKQGQPQHF. V gene TRBV3-1 combines with J gene TRBJ1-5, with 9 positions matching TRBD1. This CDR3 spans 17 amino acids. CDR1 and CDR2 from the germline V gene are LGHDT and YNNKEL (reference sequence). The trim removed 4 bases at V and 7 bases at J, leaving 14 bases unmatched.

This clonotype showed up many times. V is TRBV4-2 and J is TRBJ1-2; no definite D call. CDR3 length: 12 amino acids. Germline-derived CDR1 and CDR2 are LGHNA and YNFKEQ. Trimming pared 4 bases from V and 8 bases from J, leaving 11 bases between. The CDR3 coding sequence is TGTGCCAGCAGCCTTCAAGCCCAGGGCTACACCTTC. This translates into CASSLQAQGYTF.